The T cell receptor (beta chain) described here comes from a study of blood T cell repertoires in COVID-19. This CDR3 spans 16 amino acids. CDR1 SGDLS and CDR2 YYNGEE come from the germline V gene. The ends were cut back, 4 bases at V and 0 bases at J, with 13 bases in the middle. Sequenced by immunoSEQ multiplex PCR; TCRdb stores in-frame clones only, minus some. The repertoire holds just over 150,000 clones, with more than 75% as singletons. The TCR was taken from a woman in her forties or fifties who had recovered from COVID-19. This rearrangement joins TRBV9 to TRBJ1-4; weak D call: TRBD1 (5 bases). Sequenced input: PBMCs or T cells enriched from blood (not recorded which). The CDR3 region is CASSSRDFTTNEKLFF. In DNA form, the CDR3 reads TGTGCCAGCAGCTCCCGGGACTTCACAACTAATGAAAAACTGTTTTTT.